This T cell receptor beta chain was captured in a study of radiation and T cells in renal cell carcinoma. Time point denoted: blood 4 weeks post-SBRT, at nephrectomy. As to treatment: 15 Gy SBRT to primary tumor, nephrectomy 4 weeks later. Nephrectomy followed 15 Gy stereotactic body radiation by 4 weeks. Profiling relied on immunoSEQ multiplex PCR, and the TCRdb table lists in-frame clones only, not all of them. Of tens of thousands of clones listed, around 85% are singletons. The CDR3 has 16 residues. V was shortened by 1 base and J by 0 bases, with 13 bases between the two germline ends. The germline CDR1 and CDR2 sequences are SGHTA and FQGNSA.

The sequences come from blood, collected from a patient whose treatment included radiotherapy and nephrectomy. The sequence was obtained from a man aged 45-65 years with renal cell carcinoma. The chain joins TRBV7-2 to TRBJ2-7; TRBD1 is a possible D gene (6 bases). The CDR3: CASSLGSRRGSYEQYF. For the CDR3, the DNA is TGTGCCAGCAGCTTAGGGTCTCGCAGGGGCTCCTACGAGCAGTACTTC. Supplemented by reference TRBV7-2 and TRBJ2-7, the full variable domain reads GAGVSQSPSNKVTEKGKDVELRCDPISGHTALYWYRQSLGQGLEFLIYFQGNSAPDKSGLPSDRFSAERTGGSVSTLTIQRTQQEDSAVYLCASSLGSRRGSYEQYFGPGTRLTVT.